These T cell receptor beta chains were read from a single sample in a study of T-cell memory formation after mild COVID-19. One entry per CDR3 protein results from TCRdb running MiXCR on the 5' RACE reads. Counted here are 560,000 or so distinct CDR3 sequences, 15% to 20% occurring once; the ten biggest clones make up around 7.8%. Sequenced material: PBMCs or a T cell subset sorted from them (not recorded which). These receptors were taken from an adult woman who had mild COVID-19 (a few samples of this study predate the infection). Cell type and time point are not known. CDR3s include the opening cysteine and the closing phenylalanine or tryptophan. Each record gives: clone size, V gene, CDR3 length, J gene, D gene, CDR3 DNA, CDR3 protein. A D gene is named only where the DNA matches it firmly. Not every row has a clone size; where given, it reads once, few, many or a size class.

size: many; V: TRBV7-9; length: 18; J: TRBJ1-1; D: .; DNA: TGTGCCAGCAGCGTATCAAGGATCAAGGGGACCTTGAACACTGAAGCTTTCTTT; CDR3: CASSVSRIKGTLNTEAFF
size: .; V: TRBV12-3/TRBV12-4; length: 13; J: TRBJ1-5; D: .; DNA: TGTGCCAGCAGTTTAGACAAGGGATCGCCCCAGCATTTT; CDR3: CASSLDKGSPQHF
size: .; V: TRBV2; length: 14; J: TRBJ2-2; D: .; DNA: TGTGCCAGCAGTGAAGACAGACACACCGGGGAGCTGTTTTTT; CDR3: CASSEDRHTGELFF
size: .; V: TRBV5-1; length: 14; J: TRBJ2-7; D: .; DNA: TGCGCCAGCAGCCCCCGCGACGCACAATACGAGCAGTACTTC; CDR3: CASSPRDAQYEQYF
size: few; V: TRBV7-9; length: 14; J: TRBJ2-2; D: .; DNA: TGTGCCAGCAGCTTTAAGGGTATCACCGGGGAGCTGTTTTTT; CDR3: CASSFKGITGELFF
size: few; V: TRBV15; length: 15; J: TRBJ1-1; D: .; DNA: TGTGCCACCAGCAGAGCACAGGGAGGTCGCACTGAAGCTTTCTTT; CDR3: CATSRAQGGRTEAFF
size: .; V: TRBV4-1; length: 15; J: TRBJ2-7; D: .; DNA: TGCGCCAGCAGTCGACTGACAGGAACGCGGCACGAGCAGTACTTC; CDR3: CASSRLTGTRHEQYF
size: few; V: TRBV30; length: 13; J: TRBJ2-7; D: TRBD1; DNA: TGTGCCTGGAGTTGGACAGGGGTGGACGAGCAGTACTTC; CDR3: CAWSWTGVDEQYF
size: .; V: TRBV6-1; length: 16; J: TRBJ2-2; D: TRBD1; DNA: TGTGCCAGCAGGATAAAGGACAGGGGGGTCGCCGGGGAGCTGTTTTTT; CDR3: CASRIKDRGVAGELFF
size: few; V: TRBV4-3; length: 19; J: TRBJ2-6; D: TRBD1; DNA: TGCGCCAGCAGCCAAGATCGAGGACAGGGTTCGATTGGGGCCAACGTCCTGACTTTC; CDR3: CASSQDRGQGSIGANVLTF
size: many; V: TRBV5-4; length: 14; J: TRBJ1-1; D: .; DNA: TGTGCCAGCAGCCTTTTACAGGGGAACACTGAAGCTTTCTTT; CDR3: CASSLLQGNTEAFF
size: few; V: TRBV12-3/TRBV12-4; length: 16; J: TRBJ1-6; D: .; DNA: TGTGCCAGCAGTACCCTTTTTGGGGTCACGAATTCACCCCTCCACTTT; CDR3: CASSTLFGVTNSPLHF
size: few; V: TRBV19; length: 15; J: TRBJ1-5; D: .; DNA: TGTGCCAGTACCGGCCAGACGGTTAGCAATCAGCCCCAGCATTTT; CDR3: CASTGQTVSNQPQHF
size: .; V: TRBV27; length: 15; J: TRBJ2-7; D: TRBD1; DNA: TGTGCCAGCAGTCCCACGACAGGGACAGACTACGAGCAGTACTTC; CDR3: CASSPTTGTDYEQYF
size: many; V: TRBV4-2; length: 16; J: TRBJ2-3; D: TRBD2; DNA: TGTGCCAGCAGCCAGACTAGCAGGATTCTCACAGATACGCAGTATTTT; CDR3: CASSQTSRILTDTQYF
size: .; V: TRBV20-1; length: 15; J: TRBJ2-1; D: TRBD2; DNA: TGCAGCAGGACTAGCGGGGGGACCCGAGGGAATGAGCAGTTCTTC; CDR3: CSRTSGGTRGNEQFF
size: few; V: TRBV7-9; length: 15; J: TRBJ1-1; D: .; DNA: TGTGCCAGCAGCCCTGCAGGGGTCCCGAACACTGAAGCTTTCTTT; CDR3: CASSPAGVPNTEAFF
size: many; V: TRBV30; length: 16; J: TRBJ1-6; D: TRBD1; DNA: TGTGCCTGGAGGGAATGGACAGGGGCACCGAATTCACCCCTCCACTTT; CDR3: CAWREWTGAPNSPLHF